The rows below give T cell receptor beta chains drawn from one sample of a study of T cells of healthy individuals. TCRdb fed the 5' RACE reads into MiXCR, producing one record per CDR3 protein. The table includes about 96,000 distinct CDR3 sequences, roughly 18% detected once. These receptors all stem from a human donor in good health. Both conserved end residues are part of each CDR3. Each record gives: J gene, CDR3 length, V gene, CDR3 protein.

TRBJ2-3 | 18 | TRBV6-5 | CASSSGTSAEQFTDTQYF
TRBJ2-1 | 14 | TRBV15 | CATSVDRVRNEQFF
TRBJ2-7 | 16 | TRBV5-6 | CASSLGTGSRSYEQYF
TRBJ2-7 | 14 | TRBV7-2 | CASSLGQGAYEQYF
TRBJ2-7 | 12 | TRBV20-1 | CSAREVSREQYF
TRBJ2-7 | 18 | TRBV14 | CASSQHPQGQAALQEQYF
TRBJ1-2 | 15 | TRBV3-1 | CASSQDSGQGYGYTF
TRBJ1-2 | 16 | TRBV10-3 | CAITRGQGKSGYGYTF
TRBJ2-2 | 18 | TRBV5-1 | CASSWERTSATNTGELFF
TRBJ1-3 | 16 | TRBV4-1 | CASSQTVPGRGNTIYF
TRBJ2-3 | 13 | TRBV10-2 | CASGLASPDTQYF
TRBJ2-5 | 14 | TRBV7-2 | CASSFGPGVETQYF
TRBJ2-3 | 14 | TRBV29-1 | CSVEVEAPGDTQYF
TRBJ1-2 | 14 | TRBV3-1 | CASSQEGGTDGYTF
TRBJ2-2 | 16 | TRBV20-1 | CSARRLTGTNTGELFF
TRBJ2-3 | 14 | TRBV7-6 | CASSQGLSGATQYF
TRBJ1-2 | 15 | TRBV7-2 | CASSLHGRSNYGYTF
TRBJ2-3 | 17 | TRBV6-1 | CASSELLAGVGTDTQYF
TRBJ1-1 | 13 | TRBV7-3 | CASSLTFDTEAFF
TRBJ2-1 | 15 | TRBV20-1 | CSAFPSGRAHNEQFF
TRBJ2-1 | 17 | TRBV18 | CASSPPTSGSTYNEQFF
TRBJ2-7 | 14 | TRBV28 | CASSSTRQGYEQYF
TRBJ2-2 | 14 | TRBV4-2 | CASSQTPGVGELFF
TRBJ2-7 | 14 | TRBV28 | CASSSTGEAHEQYF
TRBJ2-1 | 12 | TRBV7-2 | CASSRGANEQFF
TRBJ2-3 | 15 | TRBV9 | CASSVTAGSTDTQYF
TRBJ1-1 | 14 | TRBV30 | CAWSVIRKNTEAFF
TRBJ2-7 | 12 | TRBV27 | CASIRGLYEQYF
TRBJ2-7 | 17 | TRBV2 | CASSEASHGTSGYEQYF
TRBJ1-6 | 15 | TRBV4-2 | CASSQEPGEHSPLHF
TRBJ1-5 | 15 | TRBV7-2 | CASSFRVGRNQPQHF
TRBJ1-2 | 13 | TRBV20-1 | CSARMTDYYGYTF
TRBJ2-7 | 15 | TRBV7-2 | CASSRPTGLVYEQYF
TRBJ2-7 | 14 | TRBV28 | CASSFRGGRYEQYF
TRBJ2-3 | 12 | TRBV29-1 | CSVVEGPPAQYF
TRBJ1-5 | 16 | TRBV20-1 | CSARVGIPGVNQPQHF
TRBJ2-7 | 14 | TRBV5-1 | CASSPKLGLPEQYF
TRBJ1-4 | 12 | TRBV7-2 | CASSLQGEKLFF
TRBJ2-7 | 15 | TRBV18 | CASSPGVYHSYEQYF
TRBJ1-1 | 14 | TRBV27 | CASRGRGAPTEAFF
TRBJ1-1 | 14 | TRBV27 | CASSFRDTNTEAFF
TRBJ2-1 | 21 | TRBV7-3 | CASSLRGQVAGVIESYNEQFF
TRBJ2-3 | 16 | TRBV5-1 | CASSLPTGGSTDTQYF